This is a list of T cell receptor beta chains from one sample in a study of T cell changes during pregnancy in multiple sclerosis. Using immunoSEQ multiplex PCR, the repertoire was profiled, and TCRdb retains in-frame clones only, with some absent. The data hold roughly 50,000 clones, with 80% to 95% observed a single time. The sequences come from CD4+ T cells from peripheral blood mononuclear cells, collected after pregnancy. These receptors all come from a female donor with multiple sclerosis, enrolled in a pregnancy study. Both conserved end residues are part of each CDR3. A D gene is named only where the DNA matches it firmly. A clone size is listed for some rows: how often the clone was seen (once, few, many), or a class if it is expanded.

v_gene	abundance	d_gene	j_gene	CDR3aa	CDR3nt
TRBV5-1	-	-	TRBJ2-3	CASSEAGTDTQYF	TGCGCCAGCAGCGAGGCCGGGACAGATACGCAGTATTTT
TRBV27	-	-	TRBJ1-3	CASSLSVSGGNTIYF	TGTGCCAGCAGTTTATCGGTATCGGGTGGAAACACCATATATTTT
TRBV2	few	-	TRBJ1-1	CASSLPTVNTEAFF	TGTGCCAGCAGCCTACCGACAGTGAACACTGAAGCTTTCTTT
TRBV19	once	-	TRBJ2-2	CASSVLNTGELFF	TGTGCCAGTAGCGTATTGAACACCGGGGAGCTGTTTTTT
TRBV19	-	-	TRBJ2-1	CASRIAVAYNEQFF	TGTGCCAGTAGGATAGCGGTGGCCTACAATGAGCAGTTCTTC
TRBV7-9	-	-	TRBJ2-3	CASSLQGSTDTQYF	TGTGCCAGCAGCTTACAGGGCTCCACAGATACGCAGTATTTT
TRBV23-1	-	TRBD2	TRBJ2-4	CASRLFGLAGIAKNIQYF	TGCGCCAGCAGACTCTTCGGACTAGCGGGGATAGCCAAAAACATTCAGTACTTC
TRBV19	-	TRBD2	TRBJ2-3	CASTPFERGGTDTQYF	TGTGCCAGTACCCCTTTTGAGCGGGGGGGCACAGATACGCAGTATTTT
TRBV5-4	once	-	TRBJ1-1	CASRNRDTEAFF	TGTGCCAGCCGAAACAGGGATACTGAAGCTTTCTTT
TRBV7-9	-	TRBD2	TRBJ2-7	CASGPGTTYEQYF	TGTGCCAGCGGGCCAGGGACTACTTACGAGCAGTACTTC
TRBV7-8	-	TRBD1	TRBJ1-2	CASSHRTGGGYTF	TGTGCCAGCAGCCATCGGACAGGAGGCGGCTACACCTTC
TRBV27	-	TRBD1	TRBJ1-2	CASSLIGTGGYGYTF	TGTGCCAGCAGTTTAATCGGGACAGGGGGGTATGGCTACACCTTC
TRBV5-1	-	TRBD2	TRBJ2-7	CASSLETGGSYEQYF	TGCGCCAGCAGCTTGGAAACGGGAGGGTCCTACGAGCAGTACTTC
TRBV5-1	-	TRBD2	TRBJ2-3	CASSERETDTQYF	TGCGCCAGCAGCGAGCGGGAGACAGATACGCAGTATTTT
TRBV6-6	-	-	TRBJ2-7	CASSSPGLTTYEQYF	TGTGCCAGCAGTTCACCGGGACTGACAACCTACGAGCAGTACTTC
TRBV19	-	TRBD2	TRBJ2-3	CASSFLPTGTSGDTQYF	TGTGCCAGTAGTTTCCTCCCCACCGGGACTAGCGGAGATACGCAGTATTTT
TRBV4-2	-	-	TRBJ2-1	CASSQEVWGNEQFF	TGTGCCAGCAGCCAGGAGGTATGGGGCAATGAGCAGTTCTTC
TRBV7-9	-	-	TRBJ1-4	CASTIGAGWSEKLFF	TGTGCCAGCACCATTGGTGCAGGATGGTCTGAAAAACTGTTTTTT
TRBV25-1	-	-	TRBJ2-1	CASSEYLASSYNEQFF	TGTGCCAGCAGTGAATATCTCGCTAGCTCCTACAATGAGCAGTTCTTC
TRBV18	-	TRBD2	TRBJ2-7	CASSEAGGSSYEQYF	TGTGCCAGCTCGGAGGCGGGAGGCAGCTCCTACGAGCAGTACTTC
TRBV2	-	-	TRBJ2-5	CASSEMVGLGGQETQYF	TGTGCCAGCAGTGAAATGGTTGGCCTGGGGGGCCAAGAGACCCAGTACTTC
TRBV7-2	-	TRBD1	TRBJ1-1	CASSTNRGAEAFF	TGTGCCAGCAGCACCAACAGGGGAGCCGAAGCTTTCTTT
TRBV2	-	TRBD1	TRBJ1-1	CASGGQGTTEAFF	TGTGCCAGCGGGGGACAGGGAACAACTGAAGCTTTCTTT
TRBV5-1	once	TRBD1	TRBJ1-4	CASSLGTGSEKLFF	TGCGCCAGCAGCTTGGGGACAGGGTCCGAAAAACTGTTTTTT
TRBV5-1	once	-	TRBJ1-3	CASSLESRGPGNTIYF	TGCGCCAGCAGCTTGGAGTCCAGAGGGCCTGGAAACACCATATATTTT
TRBV7-2	-	TRBD2	TRBJ2-7	CASSLVTSGSAFSYEQYF	TGTGCCAGCAGCTTAGTAACTAGCGGGAGCGCGTTCTCCTACGAGCAGTACTTC
TRBV30	-	TRBD2	TRBJ2-7	CALHPGGYEQYF	TGTGCCCTCCACCCGGGGGGCTACGAGCAGTACTTC
TRBV18	-	-	TRBJ2-1	CASSPGRGSNNEQFF	TGTGCCAGCTCACCAGGCAGGGGCTCAAATAATGAGCAGTTCTTC
TRBV18	-	-	TRBJ2-7	CASSPPEGSEQYF	TGTGCCAGCTCACCACCAGAGGGCTCCGAGCAGTACTTC
TRBV9	-	TRBD2	TRBJ2-3	CASSERYPAGGTDTQYF	TGTGCCAGCAGCGAGAGGTACCCAGCGGGAGGCACAGATACGCAGTATTTT
TRBV5-6	few	-	TRBJ2-3	CASSPRAQDTQYF	TGTGCCAGCAGCCCGAGGGCCCAAGATACGCAGTATTTT
TRBV5-1	-	-	TRBJ2-7	CAGSLEISSSYEQYF	TGCGCCGGCAGCTTAGAGATAAGTTCCTCCTACGAGCAGTACTTC
TRBV7-3	-	TRBD2	TRBJ2-5	CASSLGLAGYQETQYF	TGTGCCAGCAGCCTTGGACTAGCGGGGTACCAAGAGACCCAGTACTTC
TRBV10-1	-	TRBD2	TRBJ2-1	CASSKKRDSYNEQFF	TGCGCCAGCAGTAAGAAGCGGGACTCCTACAATGAGCAGTTCTTC
TRBV5-1	-	TRBD2	TRBJ2-7	CASSSSGRAGEQYF	TGCGCCAGCAGCTCCAGCGGGAGGGCCGGCGAGCAGTACTTC
TRBV2	-	TRBD2	TRBJ2-1	CASSEVGKREGRGNEQFF	TGTGCCAGCAGTGAAGTGGGTAAGCGGGAGGGCCGGGGCAATGAGCAGTTCTTC
TRBV19	-	TRBD2	TRBJ2-1	CASSEGRELSYNEQFF	TGTGCCAGTAGTGAGGGGCGGGAGCTCTCCTACAATGAGCAGTTCTTC
TRBV15	-	-	TRBJ1-2	CATSRDSGQNGYTF	TGTGCCACCAGCAGAGATAGTGGACAGAATGGCTACACCTTC
TRBV5-1	-	-	TRBJ1-2	CAGRNYGYTF	TGCGCCGGGAGGAACTATGGCTACACCTTC
TRBV5-4	-	-	TRBJ2-2	CASTTRRIANTGELFF	TGTGCCAGCACCACTCGGCGGATAGCGAACACCGGGGAGCTGTTTTTT
TRBV5-1	once	-	TRBJ1-2	CASSPGEGYGYTF	TGCGCCAGCAGCCCCGGGGAGGGATATGGCTACACCTTC
TRBV19	-	TRBD1	TRBJ1-1	CASSTPSTGEATEAFF	TGTGCCAGTAGTACTCCATCGACAGGGGAGGCCACTGAAGCTTTCTTT
TRBV6-5	-	TRBD1	TRBJ1-1	CASSPGQGRTEAFF	TGTGCCAGCAGCCCGGGACAGGGTAGGACTGAAGCTTTCTTT
TRBV30	-	-	TRBJ1-5	CAWSVTGRNQPQHF	TGTGCCTGGAGTGTCACAGGGCGCAATCAGCCCCAGCATTTT
TRBV19	-	-	TRBJ1-5	CASRQSGDQPQHF	TGTGCCAGTAGACAAAGCGGGGATCAGCCCCAGCATTTT
TRBV5-1	-	-	TRBJ2-1	CASSLAKGDEQFF	TGCGCCAGCAGCTTGGCCAAAGGGGATGAGCAGTTCTTC
TRBV7-8	once	TRBD2	TRBJ2-1	CASSLAGTSILTEQFF	TGTGCCAGCAGCTTAGCTGGGACTAGCATCCTCACGGAGCAGTTCTTC
TRBV19	-	TRBD2	TRBJ2-1	CASRSGSAVYNEQFF	TGTGCCAGTAGAAGCGGGAGCGCTGTCTACAATGAGCAGTTCTTC
TRBV30	once	-	TRBJ2-1	CAWRTGLTYNEQFF	TGTGCCTGGAGAACAGGGCTCACCTACAATGAGCAGTTCTTC
TRBV2	-	-	TRBJ2-2	CASSEAGDLAGELFF	TGTGCCAGCAGTGAAGCGGGAGATCTTGCCGGGGAGCTGTTTTTT
TRBV7-2	-	-	TRBJ1-5	CASSLQVTGGQPQHF	TGTGCCAGCAGCTTACAGGTTACCGGGGGACAGCCCCAGCATTTT
TRBV7-3	-	TRBD1	TRBJ2-6	CASSPGQFSGANVLTF	TGTGCCAGCAGCCCGGGACAGTTCTCTGGGGCCAACGTCCTGACTTTC